This paragraph covers one T cell receptor beta chain sequence. Its antigen remains unidentified. This entry belongs to a study of OX40 agonist ivuxolimab in advanced cancers. Libraries were prepared by immunoSEQ multiplex PCR; TCRdb keeps only in-frame clonotypes and omits some of them. The sample holds some 15,000 clones; around four fifths are singletons and the top ten take 25% to 35%. General study findings and limits: Antigen specificity remained undetermined for the expanded peripheral T cells. Compared with others, partial responders at 0.1-3.0 mg/kg displayed clonal expansion among the lowest.

This specimen consisted of CD4+ or CD8+ T cells sorted from blood, obtained in a trial of the OX40 agonist ivuxolimab. The origin of this receptor is an adult with an advanced solid tumor such as melanoma, head and neck, liver or kidney cancer.

In DNA form, the CDR3 reads TGTGCCAGCAGCTTACAGCTCGCTGAAGCTTTCTTT. It translates to CASSLQLAEAFF. This sequence joins TRBV4-2 and TRBJ1-1; no clear D. Trimming pared 5 bases from V and 6 bases from J, leaving 10 bases between. The CDR3 totals 12 residues. Germline loops: CDR1 LGHNA, CDR2 YNFKEQ.